Below, 5 T cell receptor beta chains from the same sample are listed, as sequenced in a study of T cells in Graves' hyperthyroidism and ophthalmopathy. Amplified TCR beta CDR3 regions derived from RNA transcripts. In the first-round RT-PCR of the TCR CDR3, the HTBI primer set was used. TCRdb re-called the multiplex PCR reads through MiXCR, storing one row per CDR3 protein. The sample contains roughly 660,000 distinct CDR3 sequences, 15% to 20% of which appear only once. Material: blood. The receptors were sampled from a man aged 45-65 years with Graves' hyperthyroidism.

The sample holds many counts of this clonotype. V usage is TRBV6-2 or TRBV6-3 and J usage is TRBJ1-1; D gene uncertain. This CDR3 region has 12 residues. Germline loops: CDR1 MNHEY, CDR2 SVGEGT. Trimming stripped 2 bases from V and 11 bases from J, with 12 bases between. CDR3 coding DNA: TGTGCCAGCAGTTACAGTCCCCGCCGGGCTTTCTTT. Translating gives CASSYSPRRAFF.

On this clonotype itself: A read error may explain this, as a much larger clone is one base away. V is TRBV20-1 and J is TRBJ2-3; 9 nucleotides align to TRBD1. Looked up from germline, CDR1 is DFQATT and CDR2 is SNEGSKA (reference sequence). The CDR3 is 15 residues long. The CDR3 spells CSAPVRDRAGDTLYF. The DNA of the CDR3 is TGCAGTGCTCCTGTCCGGGACAGGGCTGGGGATACGCTGTATTTT.

This clonotype occurred a few times. J is TRBJ1-1 and V is TRBV5-1; D remains unclear. The germline V and J ends were trimmed by 0 bases and 4 bases, with 10 bases remaining between them. Germline loops: CDR1 SGHRS, CDR2 YFSETQ. This CDR3 region has 14 residues. The DNA for the CDR3 is TGCGCCAGCAGCTTGGTGGTCTTGGGCACTGAAGCTTTCTTT. Protein product: CASSLVVLGTEAFF.

This clonotype has ten or more counts. The rearrangement uses TRBV20-1 and TRBJ2-5, with D possibly called TRBD1 or TRBD2 (5 bases each). The germline V and J ends were trimmed by 3 bases and 4 bases, with 15 bases remaining between them. The CDR3 sequence is 14 residues long. Germline CDR1 and CDR2: DFQATT and SNEGSKA (reference sequence). The CDR3 reads CSASRVPGRETQYF. CDR3 nucleotide sequence: TGCAGTGCTAGCCGAGTCCCGGGGCGAGAGACCCAGTACTTC.

In its sample, this clonotype was seen many times. The chain recombines TRBV7-9 with TRBJ2-1; the match to TRBD2 covers 8 bases. The germline CDR1 and CDR2 sequences are SEHNR and FQNEAQ (reference sequence). J was trimmed by 0 bases and V by 2 bases; bases with no gene match: 3. This CDR3 has 16 residues. CDR3: CASSLTSGLSYNEQFF. The CDR3 DNA reads as TGTGCCAGCAGCTTAACTAGCGGACTCTCCTACAATGAGCAGTTCTTC.